Presented here are 20 T cell receptor beta chains from one specimen sequenced in a study of shared clonotypes between healthy human individuals. It was CD45RO-negative cells, positively selected for CCR7, that made up naive CD8 cells, with terminally differentiated effector memory CD45RA+ cells excluded. Clones were read by immunoSEQ multiplex PCR, and TCRdb kept only the in-frame ones, dropping some. The table lists roughly 2,000,000 clones, 90% to 95% of them singletons. The sequencing sample was made of naive CD8+ T cells from PBMCs. These receptors all come from a man between 18 and 35 years old in good health. Some clones in this sample may be carry-over from other donors' samples.

V usage is TRBV7-8 and J usage is TRBJ1-5; D is uncertain. Germline V gene lookup returns CDR1 SGHVS and CDR2 FQNEAQ. CDR3 length equals 15 residues. The V and J ends lost 2 bases and 0 bases respectively, with 8 bases between them. The CDR3, as DNA: TGTGCCAGCAGCTTATTTTGGGGTAGCAATCAGCCCCAGCATTTT. It translates to CASSLFWGSNQPQHF.

On this clone itself: Additional DNA sequences in this sample encode the identical CDR3. The V call is TRBV5-6, the J call TRBJ2-7, with D perhaps TRBD1 (6 bases). With 2 bases removed from V and 1 base from J, the gap between germline ends came to 7 bases. Germline CDR1 SGHDT, CDR2 YYEEEE. CDR3 length: 13 residues. CDR3 residues: CASSFGTSYEQYF. The CDR3 nucleotides are TGTGCCAGCAGCTTCGGGACATCCTACGAGCAGTACTTC.

Note on this clone: Other DNA sequences in the same sample also yield this CDR3. V is TRBV27 and J is TRBJ1-1; perhaps TRBD1 as D (5 bases). Trimming took off 7 bases at V and 0 bases at J, with 9 bases between the two ends. The germline V gene encodes CDR1 MNHEY and CDR2 SMNVEV (reference sequence). The CDR3 length is 13 residues. This chain's CDR3 is CASKKGMNTEAFF. CDR3 DNA sequence: TGTGCCAGCAAGAAGGGGATGAACACTGAAGCTTTCTTT.

The chain combines TRBV27 with TRBJ2-1; no clear D gene. With 5 bases removed from V and 10 bases from J, the gap between germline ends came to 15 bases. This CDR3 spans 13 amino acids. Per the germline V gene, CDR1 is MNHEY and CDR2 is SMNVEV (reference sequence). The chain's CDR3 is CASSPDPTGEQFF. DNA for the CDR3: TGTGCCAGCAGTCCGGACCCCACCGGGGAGCAGTTCTTC.

V is TRBV6-5 and J is TRBJ1-3; a possible D gene is TRBD1 (6 bases). Germline CDR1 is MNHEY and CDR2 is SVGAGI. The V end lost 4 bases, the J end lost 2 bases, and 15 bases lay between the germline ends. CDR3 length: 16 amino acids. Written as DNA, the CDR3 is TGTGCCAGCAGTTTTTCTACCGAGGGGGCTGGAAACACCATATATTTT. Translating it yields CASSFSTEGAGNTIYF.

V is TRBV9 and J is TRBJ2-3; tentative D call: TRBD1 (7 bases). Germline values: CDR1 SGDLS, CDR2 YYNGEE. This CDR3 has 16 amino acids. V lost 3 bases, J lost 2 bases, and 16 bases lay in between. In DNA form, the CDR3 reads TGTGCCAGCAGCGAGGAGGGACAGAGCATCACAGATACGCAGTATTTT. Residues: CASSEEGQSITDTQYF. Full variable domain (remainder filled in from reference TRBV9 and TRBJ2-3): DSGVTQTPKHLITATGQRVTLRCSPRSGDLSVYWYQQSLDQGLQFLIQYYNGEERAKGNILERFSAQQFPDLHSELNLSSLELGDSALYFCASSEEGQSITDTQYFGPGTRLTVL.

This clone was observed a single time. The chain joins TRBV27 to TRBJ2-7, with 7 bases lining up with TRBD1. J gave up 6 bases and V 4 bases, and 9 bases lay outside the gene matches. The CDR3 consists of 14 residues. Per the germline V gene, CDR1 is MNHEY and CDR2 is SMNVEV (reference sequence). CDR3 coding DNA: TGTGCCAGCAGTTCACGGGACAGCCCCGGCGAGCAGTACTTC. Translating it yields CASSSRDSPGEQYF.

This chain joins TRBV4-3 and TRBJ2-2; D tentatively reads TRBD1 or TRBD2 (5 bases each). Germline CDR1 reads LGHNA; CDR2 reads YSLEER. The CDR3 sequence is 18 residues long. The germline V and J ends were trimmed by 2 bases and 8 bases, with 24 bases remaining between them. The CDR3 DNA reads TGCGCCAGCAGCCAACAGACAGCTTATAGCGAATTTAATGGGGAGCTGTTTTTT. Translated, it gives CASSQQTAYSEFNGELFF.

With regard to this clone: This CDR3 is also generated by other DNA sequences in the sample. V usage is TRBV2 and J usage is TRBJ2-3; the D is unclear. Looked up from germline, CDR1 is SNHLY and CDR2 is FYNNEI. The CDR3 extends over 13 amino acids. V dropped 0 bases and J dropped 5 bases, with 6 bases sitting between them. The CDR3 DNA reads as TGTGCCAGCAGTGAAGCCCGGAGAGATACGCAGTATTTT. Its protein is CASSEARRDTQYF. The variable domain in full, with the rest retrieved from reference TRBV2 and TRBJ2-3, is EPEVTQTPSHQVTQMGQEVILRCVPISNHLYFYWYRQILGQKVEFLVSFYNNEISEKSEIFDDQFSVERPDGSNFTLKIRSTKLEDSAMYFCASSEARRDTQYFGPGTRLTVL.

This rearrangement joins TRBV13 to TRBJ1-1; D might be TRBD1 (6 bases). Germline V gene lookup returns CDR1 PRHDT and CDR2 FYEKMQ (reference sequence). This CDR3 is built from 15 residues. V lost 5 bases and J 0 bases, leaving 13 bases between the germline ends. For the CDR3, the DNA is TGTGCCAGCAGCGCGACAGGACAAATGAACACTGAAGCTTTCTTT. Protein sequence: CASSATGQMNTEAFF.

Remarks on this clone: Its ends do not fully match the called genes, so a read error is possible. V is TRBV29-1 and J is TRBJ1-1; possibly TRBD1 for D (5 bases). Germline assignment: CDR1 SQVTM and CDR2 ANQGSEA. This CDR3 spans 14 amino acids. CDR3 region: CSVEDPGGRTEAFF. As DNA, the CDR3 is TGCAGCGTCGAAGATCCGGGGGGTAGAACTGAAGCTTTCTTT. The full variable domain, rest sourced from reference TRBV29-1 and TRBJ1-1, is SAVISQKPSRDICQRGTSLTIQCQVDSQVTMMFWYRQQPGQSLTLIATANQGSEATYESGFVIDKFPISRPNLTFSTLTVSNMSPEDSSIYLCSVEDPGGRTEAFFGQGTRLTVV.

The chain employs TRBV29-1 and TRBJ1-1; D unresolved. The CDR3 is 13 amino acids. Trimming took 6 bases from V and 1 from J, leaving 12 bases between them. Germline V gene data show CDR1 as SQVTM and CDR2 as ANQGSEA. DNA for the CDR3: TGCAGCGTGTTGACCTCAACGAACACTGAAGCTTTCTTT. Its translation: CSVLTSTNTEAFF.

The chain has TRBV4-1 and TRBJ2-4; 7 positions match TRBD2. This CDR3 has 16 residues. Germline V CDR1 and CDR2: MGHRA, YSYEKL. Losses at the gene ends were 1 base for V and 8 bases for J; bases not matched to a gene: 11. CDR3 nucleotide sequence: TGCGCCAGCAGCCAAGTATTCGGGAGGCCCCCAGACATTCAGTACTTC. Residues: CASSQVFGRPPDIQYF.

The chain has TRBV5-1 and TRBJ1-2, with 8 bases lining up with TRBD1. Germline V gene sequence: CDR1 SGHRS, CDR2 YFSETQ. The CDR3 contains 14 residues. Trimming removed 2 bases from V and 7 bases from J; junction bases left unmatched: 7. CDR3 protein: CASSFMDREAGYTF. For the CDR3, the DNA is TGCGCCAGCAGCTTTATGGACAGGGAGGCTGGCTACACCTTC. Together with reference TRBV5-1 and TRBJ1-2, the CDR3 gives the full variable domain: KAGVTQTPRYLIKTRGQQVTLSCSPISGHRSVSWYQQTPGQGLQFLFEYFSETQRNKGNFPGRFSGRQFSNSRSEMNVSTLELGDSALYLCASSFMDREAGYTFGSGTRLTVV.

The rearrangement links TRBV29-1 to TRBJ2-2, with 7 bases aligning to TRBD2. This CDR3 spans 16 amino acids. Germline lookup yields CDR1 SQVTM and CDR2 ANQGSEA. The V segment lost 5 bases and the J segment 6 bases; nucleotides outside the gene matches: 15. CDR3 region: CSVKPFLAGASGELFF. The CDR3 nucleotides read TGCAGCGTTAAACCCTTCTTGGCGGGAGCATCCGGGGAGCTGTTTTTT.

This clone appeared a few times. The chain uses TRBV7-9 and TRBJ2-7; D is unresolved. Germline-derived CDR1 and CDR2 are SEHNR and FQNEAQ (reference sequence). The CDR3 spans 11 residues. With 0 bases removed from V and 6 bases from J, the gap between germline ends came to 3 bases. CDR3 protein: CASSLAFEQYF. CDR3 nucleotide sequence: TGTGCCAGCAGCTTAGCTTTCGAGCAGTACTTC.

The V call is TRBV28, the J call TRBJ2-7; D uncertain. The germline CDR1 and CDR2 sequences are MDHEN and SYDVKM. This CDR3 is 14 amino acids long. The ends were cut back, 6 bases at V and 0 bases at J, with 12 bases in the middle. For the CDR3, the DNA is TGTGCCAGCAGCCTCGGAGTACGCTCCTACGAGCAGTACTTC. This translates into CASSLGVRSYEQYF.

The genes are TRBV7-9 and TRBJ2-1, with D perhaps matching TRBD2 (6 bases). Trimming left V 4 bases short and J 0 bases short, with 13 bases between. This CDR3 region has 16 residues. Germline CDR1 is SEHNR and CDR2 is FQNEAQ (reference sequence). The CDR3 sequence is CASSSSPGSSYNEQFF. CDR3 sequence (DNA): TGTGCCAGCAGCTCTAGCCCCGGGAGCTCCTACAATGAGCAGTTCTTC.

The chain carries TRBV19 and TRBJ1-1, with a tentative D call TRBD1 (6 bases). With 3 bases removed from V and 5 bases from J, the gap between germline ends came to 16 bases. This CDR3 contains 15 residues. Germline-derived CDR1 and CDR2 are LNHDA and SQIVND (reference sequence). In DNA, the CDR3 is TGTGCCAGTAGTATTTCAGGGGCGCCGCGGACTGAAGCTTTCTTT. This gives the protein CASSISGAPRTEAFF.

Worth noting for this clone: Additional DNA sequences in this sample encode the identical CDR3. The rearrangement joins TRBV7-9 to TRBJ2-3, with TRBD2 identical over 14 bases. Germline V gene data show CDR1 as SEHNR and CDR2 as FQNEAQ (reference sequence). The trim removed 5 bases at V and 1 base at J, leaving 2 bases unmatched. The CDR3 extends over 16 amino acids. The CDR3 region has the DNA TGTGCCAGCAGCCCGGGACTAGCGGGAGGCACAGATACGCAGTATTTT. Amino acid sequence: CASSPGLAGGTDTQYF.